These 26 T cell receptor beta chains came from one sample sequenced in a study of response to subunit inactivated influenza vaccine. Via MiXCR, TCRdb re-called the RT-PCR reads, giving one row per CDR3 protein. The sample consists of approximately 530,000 distinct CDR3 sequences, over 10% of them appearing once. Specimen: PBMCs from blood, collected about 6 weeks after vaccination. All receptors come from a man aged 50-60 years who received an inactivated influenza vaccine.

The V call is TRBV28, the J call TRBJ2-1, with D tentatively TRBD2 (5 bases). The length of the CDR3 is 13 residues. Per the germline V gene, CDR1 is MDHEN and CDR2 is SYDVKM. V was pared by 3 bases and J by 8 bases, with 11 bases between. CDR3 amino acids: CASSFGFGDEQFF. For the CDR3, the DNA is TGTGCCAGCAGTTTCGGTTTCGGGGATGAGCAGTTCTTC.

In this sample, this clonotype turned up a few times. The V call is TRBV4-1, the J call TRBJ1-2; D perhaps matches TRBD1 (6 bases). The V gene lost 1 base and the J gene lost 2 bases, with 8 bases spanning the gap. This CDR3 region has 14 residues. Germline CDR1 reads MGHRA; CDR2 reads YSYEKL. The CDR3: CASSQVDRNYGYTF. CDR3 nucleotides: TGCGCCAGCAGCCAAGTCGACAGGAACTATGGCTACACCTTC.

This clonotype was observed a handful of times. The chain has TRBV5-1 and TRBJ2-5; 8 bases fit TRBD1. V was pared by 0 bases and J by 5 bases, with 6 bases of the junction left unmatched. CDR1 is SGHRS, CDR2 YFSETQ, per germline. The CDR3 runs to 15 residues. CDR3 amino acids: CASSLGTGFGETQYF. The CDR3 DNA reads TGCGCCAGCAGCTTGGGGACAGGGTTTGGCGAGACCCAGTACTTC.

The chain combines TRBV29-1 with TRBJ1-1; D unresolved. Germline values: CDR1 SQVTM, CDR2 ANQGSEA. This CDR3 region has 13 residues. V lost 6 bases and J 4 bases, leaving 15 bases between the germline ends. As DNA, the CDR3 is TGCAGCGTAAGCGGAGGAGTAAGCACTGAAGCTTTCTTT. Translated: CSVSGGVSTEAFF.

This clonotype was detected a few times. This chain uses TRBV5-6 with TRBJ2-5; the D call may be TRBD1 or TRBD2 (5 bases each). The ends were cut back, 1 base at V and 1 base at J, with 11 bases in the middle. This CDR3 has 15 residues. Germline V CDR1 and CDR2: SGHDT, YYEEEE. The DNA of the CDR3 is TGTGCCAGCAGCTTGTTGGGACGGACCCAAGAGACCCAGTACTTC. Its protein product is CASSLLGRTQETQYF.

This clonotype was counted between two and nine times. The genes are TRBV7-9 and TRBJ1-6, with a possible D match to TRBD1 (5 bases). The germline V gene has CDR1 SEHNR and CDR2 FQNEAQ (reference sequence). The CDR3 totals 14 residues. Trimming cost V 5 bases and J 5 bases, with 10 bases left between them. The CDR3 bases are TGTGCCAGCAGCACGGGACCGAATAATTCACCCCTCCACTTT. Protein sequence: CASSTGPNNSPLHF. Based on the CDR3 plus reference TRBV7-9 and TRBJ1-6, the full variable domain is DTGVSQNPRHKITKRGQNVTFRCDPISEHNRLYWYRQTLGQGPEFLTYFQNEAQLEKSRLLSDRFSAERPKGSFSTLEIQRTEQGDSAMYLCASSTGPNNSPLHFGNGTRLTVT.

The chain uses TRBV28 and TRBJ1-4; 8 bases are a match to TRBD1. Trimming cost V 5 bases and J 0 bases; bases outside gene matches: 5. From germline, CDR1 is MDHEN and CDR2 SYDVKM. The CDR3 spans 16 residues. The CDR3 reads CASSPPGQATNEKLFF. The CDR3 DNA follows: TGTGCCAGCAGTCCTCCGGGACAGGCAACTAATGAAAAACTGTTTTTT.

This chain uses TRBV4-3 with TRBJ2-3, with D possibly matching TRBD2 (6 bases). The CDR3 extends over 17 amino acids. In germline, CDR1 is LGHNA, CDR2 YSLEER. V lost 0 bases and J lost 0, with 13 bases in between. CDR3 loop: CASSQDLAGTSTDTQYF. In nucleotides, the CDR3 is TGCGCCAGCAGCCAAGATTTGGCAGGGACTAGCACAGATACGCAGTATTTT.

This clonotype came up a few times. The V gene is TRBV9, the J gene TRBJ2-6; 9 positions agree with TRBD1. Germline V gene lookup returns CDR1 SGDLS and CDR2 YYNGEE. After removal of 5 bases from V and 3 bases from J, the junction contained 6 bases not matched to a gene. This CDR3 has 16 amino acids. Written as DNA, the CDR3 is TGTGCCAGCAGTCCACAGGGGGCAGGTGGGGCCAACGTCCTGACTTTC. It yields the protein CASSPQGAGGANVLTF.

This clonotype appeared a few times. The chain couples TRBV7-2 to TRBJ2-1; D gene ambiguous. Trimming stripped 3 bases from V and 8 bases from J, with 14 bases between. This CDR3 has 14 residues. Germline loops: CDR1 SGHTA, CDR2 FQGNSA. The CDR3: CASSFFLGPHEQFF. CDR3 nucleotide sequence: TGTGCCAGCAGCTTCTTCCTAGGGCCCCATGAGCAGTTCTTC. The variable domain in full, with the rest retrieved from reference TRBV7-2 and TRBJ2-1, is GAGVSQSPSNKVTEKGKDVELRCDPISGHTALYWYRQSLGQGLEFLIYFQGNSAPDKSGLPSDRFSAERTGGSVSTLTIQRTQQEDSAVYLCASSFFLGPHEQFFGPGTRLTVL.

This clonotype has more than one count but fewer than ten. The chain recombines TRBV28 with TRBJ1-2; TRBD1 might be the D (6 bases). Germline-derived CDR1 and CDR2 are MDHEN and SYDVKM. This CDR3 has 14 amino acids. V dropped 6 bases and J dropped 4 bases, with 15 bases sitting between them. Here the CDR3 DNA reads TGTGCCAGCAGCTCTTTTCAGGGGTTCTATGGCTACACCTTC. Its translation: CASSSFQGFYGYTF.

In its sample, this clonotype was seen a few times. The chain employs TRBV6-2 or TRBV6-3 and TRBJ2-1; D gene ambiguous. Trimming pared 2 bases from V and 4 bases from J, leaving 6 bases between. CDR1 is MNHEY and CDR2 is SVGEGT in the germline V gene. The CDR3 spans 13 residues. The CDR3: CASSYTEYNEQFF. The CDR3 nucleotides are TGTGCCAGCAGTTACACAGAATACAATGAGCAGTTCTTC.

V usage is TRBV5-1 and J usage is TRBJ2-5, with TRBD1 identical over 8 bases. Germline CDR1 SGHRS, CDR2 YFSETQ. The trim removed 4 bases at V and 0 bases at J, leaving 11 bases unmatched. CDR3 size: 17 residues. The CDR3 nucleotides read TGCGCCAGCAGCACAAGGACAGGGTTTAGGTACCAAGAGACCCAGTACTTC. Translating it yields CASSTRTGFRYQETQYF.

This sequence joins TRBV12-3 or TRBV12-4 and TRBJ2-1; 9 bases match TRBD2. The CDR3 extends over 16 amino acids. V dropped 11 bases and J dropped 3; count of bases not matched to a gene: 14. The CDR3 loop is CARSAPGLADYNEQFF. In DNA form, the CDR3 reads TGTGCCCGTTCCGCTCCGGGACTAGCTGACTACAATGAGCAGTTCTTC.

This clonotype has just a few counts. The CDR3 region has the DNA TGTGCCAGCAGTTTAATAGGGAGGGGCGCAACTAATGAAAAACTGTTTTTT. It is translated as CASSLIGRGATNEKLFF. This chain uses TRBV28 with TRBJ1-4; TRBD1 might be the D (5 bases). The germline V gene has CDR1 MDHEN and CDR2 SYDVKM. The V end lost 2 bases, the J end lost 0 bases, and 13 bases lay between the germline ends. This CDR3 region has 17 residues.

The sample holds a few counts of this clonotype. V usage is TRBV27 and J usage is TRBJ2-3; D possibly matches TRBD1 or TRBD2 (6 bases each). CDR1 is MNHEY and CDR2 is SMNVEV in the germline V gene (reference sequence). The CDR3 loop spans 15 amino acids. Deletions cut 6 bases from V and 3 bases from J, with 16 bases between. The CDR3 region is CASRPFGGQTDTQYF. The CDR3 bases are TGTGCCAGCAGGCCATTTGGGGGGCAAACAGATACGCAGTATTTT.

The chain recombines TRBV7-2 with TRBJ1-3; D perhaps matches TRBD1 (5 bases). V lost 3 bases and J 8 bases, leaving 17 bases between the germline ends. CDR3 length: 15 residues. Germline V lookup: CDR1 SGHTA, CDR2 FQGNSA. The CDR3, as DNA: TGTGCCAGCAGCTTGCAGGGAACGGGAGGACACACCATATATTTT. This translates into CASSLQGTGGHTIYF.

This clonotype appeared a few times. Here the CDR3 reads CASSSGRFGPDLAKNIQYF. The DNA for the CDR3 is TGCGCCAGCAGCTCGGGGCGCTTCGGCCCCGACCTAGCCAAAAACATTCAGTACTTC. This chain uses TRBV5-1 with TRBJ2-4; D may correspond to TRBD1 or TRBD2 (5 bases each). The germline V gene encodes CDR1 SGHRS and CDR2 YFSETQ. The CDR3 covers 19 residues. The V end lost 3 bases, the J end lost 0 bases, and 22 bases lay between the germline ends.

This clonotype has more than one count but fewer than ten. The gene calls are TRBV7-9 and TRBJ2-2; D not resolved. V lost 3 bases to trimming and J lost 8 bases, with 1 base between them. This CDR3 has 10 residues. CDR1 and CDR2 (germline): SEHNR, FQNEAQ (reference sequence). CDR3 region: CASSFGELFF. The CDR3 bases are TGTGCCAGCAGCTTTGGGGAGCTGTTTTTT. The variable domain in full, completed from reference TRBV7-9 and TRBJ2-2, reads DTGVSQNPRHKITKRGQNVTFRCDPISEHNRLYWYRQTLGQGPEFLTYFQNEAQLEKSRLLSDRFSAERPKGSFSTLEIQRTEQGDSAMYLCASSFGELFFGEGSRLTVL.

This clonotype has a handful of counts. An end of the junction does not agree with germline; a read error may underlie this. The J gene is TRBJ2-7, the V gene TRBV6-1; perhaps TRBD2 as D (6 bases). From germline, CDR1 is MNHNS and CDR2 SASEGT. This CDR3 spans 15 amino acids. This CDR3 is CASREGRERSYEQYF. The DNA of the CDR3 is TGTGCCAGCAGGGAAGGACGGGAGAGAAGTTACGAGCAGTACTTC.

The chain joins TRBV12-3 or TRBV12-4 to TRBJ2-1; TRBD1 or TRBD2 may be the D gene (5 bases each). V lost 3 bases and J 9 bases, leaving 18 bases between the germline ends. The CDR3 sequence is 15 residues long. The CDR3 bases are TGTGCCAGCAGTTTTCCCGGGACGGCCGACAGTGAGCAGTTCTTC. The encoded protein is CASSFPGTADSEQFF.

This clonotype was seen repeatedly, ten times or more. V and J are TRBV4-2 and TRBJ1-1; no reliable D call. Germline loops: CDR1 LGHNA, CDR2 YNFKEQ. The ends were cut back, 1 base at V and 1 base at J, with 7 bases in the middle. The CDR3 runs 14 residues. As DNA, the CDR3 is TGTGCCAGCAGCCAAGTGTCCAGGAACACTGAAGCTTTCTTT. Protein sequence: CASSQVSRNTEAFF.

This clonotype was recorded a few times. V and J are TRBV27 and TRBJ2-4, with D unclear. CDR3 length: 16 amino acids. The ends were cut back, 4 bases at V and 1 base at J, with 14 bases in the middle. From germline, CDR1 is MNHEY and CDR2 SMNVEV (reference sequence). The CDR3 spells CASSYRKEGAKNIQYF. DNA for the CDR3: TGTGCCAGCAGTTACCGCAAGGAAGGGGCCAAAAACATTCAGTACTTC.

The rearrangement joins TRBV7-9 to TRBJ2-7; D call uncertain. Germline CDR1 and CDR2: SEHNR and FQNEAQ (reference sequence). V lost 8 bases to trimming and J lost 0 bases, with 11 bases between them. The CDR3 covers 13 residues. This CDR3 is CASGLENSYEQYF. CDR3 nucleotide sequence: TGTGCCAGCGGTTTGGAAAACTCCTACGAGCAGTACTTC. The full variable domain, rest sourced from reference TRBV7-9 and TRBJ2-7, is DTGVSQNPRHKITKRGQNVTFRCDPISEHNRLYWYRQTLGQGPEFLTYFQNEAQLEKSRLLSDRFSAERPKGSFSTLEIQRTEQGDSAMYLCASGLENSYEQYFGPGTRLTVT.

This clonotype was seen a handful of times. The chain employs TRBV12-3 or TRBV12-4 and TRBJ1-4, with unresolved D. V lost 5 bases to trimming and J lost 8 bases, with 12 bases between them. The CDR3 extends over 13 amino acids. For the CDR3, the DNA is TGTGCCAGCAGTAGGTACTCTGAGGAAAAACTGTTTTTT. Translation gives CASSRYSEEKLFF.

This clonotype came up a few times. V and J are TRBV4-1 and TRBJ1-4; D gene uncertain. Trimming took 4 bases from V and 0 from J, leaving 12 bases between them. This CDR3 comprises 16 residues. Germline CDR1 and CDR2: MGHRA and YSYEKL. This CDR3 reads CASSRVVVPTNEKLFF. CDR3 DNA sequence: TGCGCCAGCAGCCGAGTTGTCGTCCCAACTAATGAAAAACTGTTTTTT.